Shown below are 7 T cell receptor beta chains from a single sample sequenced in a study of identifying expanded T cells in peripheral blood. The repertoire was sequenced with immunoSEQ multiplex PCR; TCRdb's copy has only in-frame clones and lacks some. The sample consists of about 91,000 clones, 70% to 90% of them appearing once. Sequencing input: blood. The receptors here all came from a person aged 18-70 years in good health.

This clone was picked up one time. The chain carries TRBV5-1 and TRBJ2-6; TRBD2 matches 7 bases. CDR1 is SGHRS and CDR2 is YFSETQ in the germline V gene. This CDR3 is built from 16 residues. The trim removed 5 bases at V and 0 bases at J, leaving 5 bases unmatched. The CDR3 spells CASRGGVASGANVLTF. The CDR3 coding sequence is TGCGCCAGCAGGGGAGGGGTTGCCTCTGGGGCCAACGTCCTGACTTTC.

This chain joins TRBV5-4 and TRBJ2-1, with 9 bases that match TRBD1. V shed 4 bases, J shed 9 bases, and the junction held 8 bases outside the gene matches. The germline CDR1 and CDR2 sequences are SGHNT and YYREEE (reference sequence). CDR3 length equals 14 residues. CDR3 DNA sequence: TGTGCCAGCAGCCGAGAGGACAGGGGAAGTGAGCAGTTCTTC. Translated, it gives CASSREDRGSEQFF.

The rearrangement links TRBV7-2 to TRBJ1-1; the D is unclear. The CDR3 loop spans 14 amino acids. The V and J ends lost 2 bases and 5 bases respectively, with 12 bases between them. Germline V gene data show CDR1 as SGHTA and CDR2 as FQGNSA. The CDR3 protein is CASSLITMGTEAFF. CDR3 DNA: TGTGCCAGCAGCTTAATTACCATGGGGACTGAAGCTTTCTTT. The whole variable domain, filled in from reference TRBV7-2 and TRBJ1-1, reads GAGVSQSPSNKVTEKGKDVELRCDPISGHTALYWYRQSLGQGLEFLIYFQGNSAPDKSGLPSDRFSAERTGGSVSTLTIQRTQQEDSAVYLCASSLITMGTEAFFGQGTRLTVV.

This clone was found once. J is TRBJ2-2 and V is TRBV5-6; 8 bases fit TRBD2. V shed 4 bases, J shed 3 bases, and the junction held 5 bases outside the gene matches. The CDR3 length is 15 residues. Germline CDR1 SGHDT, CDR2 YYEEEE. The CDR3 sequence is CASSPVGRDTGELFF. In nucleotides, the CDR3 is TGTGCCAGCAGCCCAGTCGGGAGGGACACCGGGGAGCTGTTTTTT.

In regard to this clone: The germline gene is not matched at one end of the junction; a read error may be the cause. V gene TRBV7-2 combines with J gene TRBJ2-7; 7 nucleotides match TRBD1. CDR1 and CDR2 (germline): SGHTA, FQGNSA. The CDR3 is 17 residues long. The CDR3 DNA sequence: TGCGCCAGCAGCCAAGATTCTGAGAGACAGGGAGCCTACGAGCAGTACTTC. Residues: CASSQDSERQGAYEQYF.

This clone was picked up one time. CDR3 in amino acids: CASSYGGAASDTQYF. The CDR3 bases are TGTGCCAGCAGTTACGGGGGGGCCGCCTCAGATACGCAGTATTTT. J is TRBJ2-3 and V is TRBV6-5, with TRBD2 as a possible D gene (7 bases). Trimming stripped 2 bases from V and 4 bases from J, with 13 bases between. The CDR3 is made up of 15 amino acids. The V gene's germline CDR1 is MNHEY and CDR2 SVGAGI.

The chain uses TRBV6-1 and TRBJ1-1; D remains unclear. CDR3 length equals 13 residues. Trimming took off 7 bases at V and 1 base at J, with 10 bases between the two ends. CDR1 is MNHNS, CDR2 SASEGT, per germline. The CDR3 spells CASIRVGNTEAFF. CDR3 in DNA: TGTGCCAGCATACGTGTTGGGAACACTGAAGCTTTCTTT.